The 28 T cell receptor beta chains below come from one sample, sequenced in a study of T cells in localized non-small cell lung cancer. The table came from immunoSEQ multiplex PCR; TCRdb's copy has only in-frame clones and leaves some out. This sample has 15,000 to 18,000 clones; approximately 89% occur once, and the top ten carry about 30%. The material sequenced was peripheral blood mononuclear cells, taken before any cancer treatment. All receptors come from a male donor older than 55 with stage II lung adenocarcinoma.

CDR3 sequence reads: CASSEPSGRGAETQYF. Here the CDR3 DNA reads TGTGCCAGCAGTGAACCTTCCGGTCGGGGCGCAGAGACCCAGTACTTC. The chain links TRBV2 to TRBJ2-5; TRBD1 or TRBD2 may be the D gene (5 bases each). The CDR3 sequence is 16 residues long. CDR1 is SNHLY and CDR2 is FYNNEI in the germline V gene. V was cut by 2 bases and J by 4 bases, with 17 bases left in between.

DNA for the CDR3: TGTGCCAGCAGTTCGCCGGCGGTCACAGGTGGTATTTTGGGCTACACCTTC. Amino acids: CASSSPAVTGGILGYTF. The rearrangement uses TRBV28 and TRBJ1-2, with a tentative D call TRBD1 (5 bases). Germline V gives CDR1 MDHEN, CDR2 SYDVKM. With 4 bases removed from V and 8 bases from J, the gap between germline ends came to 26 bases. There are 17 residues in the CDR3.

V usage is TRBV18 and J usage is TRBJ2-6; D not resolved. V gave up 5 bases and J gave up 4 bases, with 12 bases separating them. Germline V gives CDR1 KGHSH, CDR2 LQKENI. This CDR3 contains 15 residues. CDR3 region: CASSTSELGANVLTF. CDR3 sequence (DNA): TGTGCCAGCTCAACTTCTGAGCTCGGGGCCAACGTCCTGACTTTC.

This chain uses TRBV5-1 with TRBJ1-5; TRBD1 might be the D (5 bases). Germline V gene sequence: CDR1 SGHRS, CDR2 YFSETQ. This CDR3 contains 15 residues. V shed 4 bases and J shed 2 bases, with 13 bases lying between them. CDR3 residues: CASSRDPQGNQPQHF. CDR3 DNA sequence: TGCGCCAGCAGCCGGGACCCGCAGGGCAATCAGCCCCAGCATTTT.

This clone was found once. The chain combines TRBV9 with TRBJ1-6; D not certain. The length of the CDR3 is 14 residues. Germline V gene data show CDR1 as SGDLS and CDR2 as YYNGEE. Between the trimmed V and J ends, which lost 0 bases and 5 bases, there was a span of 6 bases. The CDR3 spells CASSVAVDNSPLHF. CDR3 DNA sequence: TGTGCCAGCAGCGTAGCGGTCGATAATTCACCCCTCCACTTT.

The rearrangement links TRBV5-4 to TRBJ2-5; either TRBD1 or TRBD2 may supply D (5 bases each). The V and J ends lost 0 bases and 5 bases respectively, with 14 bases between them. Germline-derived CDR1 and CDR2 are SGHNT and YYREEE (reference sequence). CDR3 length: 15 residues. The DNA for the CDR3 is TGTGCCAGCAGCTTGGGAGGGACCCAAAAGGAGACCCAGTACTTC. Translation gives CASSLGGTQKETQYF.

The V gene is TRBV30, the J gene TRBJ2-7; D is perhaps TRBD2 (6 bases). CDR3 length: 13 residues. Germline values: CDR1 GTSNPN, CDR2 SVGIG (reference sequence). Trimming pared 3 bases from V and 7 bases from J, leaving 16 bases between. The CDR3 loop reads CAWSETRSREQYF. The DNA for the CDR3 is TGTGCCTGGAGCGAGACTAGGAGTAGGGAGCAGTACTTC.

This clone was recorded once. This chain joins TRBV21-1 and TRBJ1-1; no DNA check was done on the table's D call, TRBD1. TRBV21-1 is an annotated pseudogene. This CDR3 has 15 amino acids. The CDR3 loop reads CASSPLGEMNTEAFF. CDR3 bases: TGTGCCAGCAGCCCTCTAGGGGAAATGAACACTGAAGCTTTCTTT.

This clone was detected once. The rearrangement links TRBV25-1 to TRBJ1-1, with D perhaps TRBD1 (5 bases). The CDR3 extends over 14 amino acids. Germline V lookup: CDR1 MGHDK, CDR2 SYGVNS. With 6 bases removed from V and 1 base from J, the gap between germline ends came to 12 bases. The CDR3 sequence: CASRGTGRNTEAFF. CDR3 DNA sequence: TGTGCCAGCAGGGGCACAGGCCGGAACACTGAAGCTTTCTTT.

CDR3 sequence reads: CASSWTSGRTTGELFF. CDR3 in DNA: TGTGCCAGCAGCTGGACTAGCGGGAGGACAACCGGGGAGCTGTTTTTT. The rearrangement links TRBV11-3 to TRBJ2-2, with TRBD2 identical over 14 bases. Looked up from germline, CDR1 is SGHNT and CDR2 is YENEEA. The CDR3 spans 16 residues. V shed 4 bases, J shed 5 bases, and the junction held 3 bases outside the gene matches.

J is TRBJ2-5 and V is TRBV30; D is unclear. This CDR3 is 11 amino acids long. Germline CDR1 is GTSNPN and CDR2 is SVGIG (reference sequence). The V end lost 2 bases, the J end lost 7 bases, and 8 bases lay between the germline ends. The CDR3 DNA reads TGTGCCTGGAGTCGGGCAGGGACCCAGTACTTC. Its protein product is CAWSRAGTQYF.

The V gene is TRBV28, the J gene TRBJ1-1, with D possibly matching TRBD1 (5 bases). V was shortened by 4 bases and J by 1 base, with 7 bases between the two germline ends. In germline, CDR1 is MDHEN, CDR2 SYDVKM. The CDR3 is 13 amino acids. The CDR3 sequence is CASSSTGNTEAFF. In DNA form, the CDR3 reads TGTGCCAGCAGTTCCACAGGGAACACTGAAGCTTTCTTT.

This clone was recorded once. The chain carries TRBV27 and TRBJ2-7, with D possibly being TRBD2 (6 bases). The V end was cut by 8 bases, the J end by 4 bases, with 18 bases between. This CDR3 is 14 amino acids long. Germline V gives CDR1 MNHEY, CDR2 SMNVEV (reference sequence). The CDR3 DNA reads TGTGCCAGCCACACGGGGGTGGGGACTTACGAGCAGTACTTC. Its translation: CASHTGVGTYEQYF.

The V gene is TRBV4-1, the J gene TRBJ1-5; D is unclear. This CDR3 spans 16 amino acids. The germline V gene has CDR1 MGHRA and CDR2 YSYEKL. V was cut by 1 base and J by 2 bases, with 12 bases left in between. CDR3 loop: CASSQGLKAGNQPQHF. CDR3 sequence (DNA): TGCGCCAGCAGCCAAGGGTTGAAAGCAGGCAATCAGCCCCAGCATTTT.

J is TRBJ2-6 and V is TRBV7-7; no definite D call. The CDR3 consists of 16 residues. In germline, CDR1 is SSHAT, CDR2 FNYEAQ (reference sequence). Trimming removed 3 bases at V and 0 bases at J, with 9 bases between. The CDR3 sequence: CASSFRADSGANVLTF. The CDR3 DNA reads as TGTGCCAGCAGCTTTCGAGCCGACTCTGGGGCCAACGTCCTGACTTTC.

The V gene is TRBV29-1, the J gene TRBJ2-7; a possible D gene is TRBD2 (6 bases). From germline, CDR1 is SQVTM and CDR2 ANQGSEA. This CDR3 is built from 14 residues. V was trimmed by 4 bases and J by 0 bases, leaving 13 bases between them. For the CDR3, the DNA is TGCAGCGTTGTAGGGGTGGGGGGCTCCTACGAGCAGTACTTC. Residues: CSVVGVGGSYEQYF.

The V gene is TRBV5-5, the J gene TRBJ2-3; D unresolved. The length of the CDR3 is 14 residues. V lost 0 bases and J 5 bases, leaving 10 bases between the germline ends. Germline V gene data show CDR1 as SGHKS and CDR2 as YYEKEE (reference sequence). The CDR3 is CASSLARLRDTQYF. The CDR3, as DNA: TGTGCCAGCAGCTTGGCCCGTCTGAGAGATACGCAGTATTTT.

The V call is TRBV27, the J call TRBJ1-4; D not certain. V gave up 6 bases and J gave up 10 bases, with 18 bases separating them. Per the germline V gene, CDR1 is MNHEY and CDR2 is SMNVEV (reference sequence). CDR3 length equals 14 residues. CDR3 protein: CASSSGRRDGKLFF. The CDR3 DNA reads TGTGCCAGCAGCTCAGGACGTAGGGATGGAAAACTGTTTTTT.

The chain joins TRBV29-1 to TRBJ1-1; no firm D call. CDR1 SQVTM and CDR2 ANQGSEA come from the germline V gene. Trimming removed 4 bases from V and 0 bases from J, with 9 bases in between. The CDR3 covers 13 residues. CDR3 residues: CSVVPLLNTEAFF. For the CDR3, the DNA is TGCAGCGTTGTTCCACTCCTGAACACTGAAGCTTTCTTT.

The gene calls are TRBV11-3 and TRBJ1-1; no firm D call. Per germline, CDR1 SGHNT and CDR2 YENEEA. The CDR3 length is 13 residues. V lost 3 bases and J lost 3, with 8 bases in between. The CDR3 is CASSFGGYTEAFF. CDR3 DNA sequence: TGTGCCAGCAGCTTTGGAGGGTACACTGAAGCTTTCTTT.

This chain links TRBV11-3 with TRBJ2-2; D is undetermined. The CDR3 contains 16 residues. The V gene's germline CDR1 is SGHNT and CDR2 YENEEA. Trimming left V 4 bases short and J 5 bases short, with 17 bases between. The CDR3 DNA is TGTGCCAGCAGCTCCCGTTTGCTAAAGACTACCGGGGAGCTGTTTTTT. Its translation is CASSSRLLKTTGELFF.

The J gene is TRBJ1-5, the V gene TRBV15, with 7 bases fitting TRBD1. The germline gives CDR1 LNHNV, CDR2 YYDKDF (reference sequence). V shed 5 bases and J 7 bases; nucleotides not matched to a gene: 8. There are 14 residues in the CDR3. This CDR3 reads CATSLTGAGQPQHF. The CDR3 DNA reads TGTGCCACCAGCCTTACAGGGGCGGGACAGCCCCAGCATTTT.

The chain links TRBV5-5 to TRBJ1-5, with a possible D match to TRBD1 (6 bases). The CDR3 sequence is 17 residues long. Germline assignment: CDR1 SGHKS and CDR2 YYEKEE (reference sequence). Trimming shortened V by 0 bases and J by 2 bases, and 15 bases separated the two germline ends. The chain's CDR3 is CASSLVAGVLGNQPQHF. The CDR3 region has the DNA TGTGCCAGCAGCTTGGTGGCAGGGGTCTTGGGCAATCAGCCCCAGCATTTT.

The V gene is TRBV6-6, the J gene TRBJ1-1; D unresolved. Trimming cost V 5 bases and J 0 bases, with 10 bases left between them. In germline, CDR1 is MNHNY, CDR2 SVGAGI (reference sequence). CDR3 length: 14 residues. CDR3 in amino acids: CASSRHGMNTEAFF. As DNA, the CDR3 is TGTGCCAGCAGTCGACACGGAATGAACACTGAAGCTTTCTTT.

The chain is built from TRBV29-1 and TRBJ2-1, with unresolved D. Trimming removed 7 bases from V and 3 bases from J, with 4 bases in between. The germline gives CDR1 SQVTM, CDR2 ANQGSEA. This CDR3 region has 10 residues. CDR3 sequence: CSARYNEQFF. The CDR3 DNA follows: TGCAGCGCCCGCTACAATGAGCAGTTCTTC.

This chain connects TRBV7-9 to TRBJ1-2; D unclear. The CDR3 sequence is 12 residues long. V shed 8 bases and J shed 6 bases, with 13 bases lying between them. Germline V gene lookup returns CDR1 SEHNR and CDR2 FQNEAQ (reference sequence). CDR3 bases: TGTGCCAGCTCAATTACCGGCGATGGCTACACCTTC. Translated: CASSITGDGYTF. Filled out from reference TRBV7-9 and TRBJ1-2, the complete variable domain reads DTGVSQNPRHKITKRGQNVTFRCDPISEHNRLYWYRQTLGQGPEFLTYFQNEAQLEKSRLLSDRFSAERPKGSFSTLEIQRTEQGDSAMYLCASSITGDGYTFGSGTRLTVV.

V and J are TRBV27 and TRBJ1-5; the D is unclear. The CDR3 consists of 13 residues. V gave up 3 bases and J gave up 8 bases, with 11 bases separating them. Germline CDR1 MNHEY, CDR2 SMNVEV (reference sequence). CDR3 nucleotide sequence: TGTGCCAGCAGTTTGGGCCCATGGGAGCCCCAGCATTTT. Residues: CASSLGPWEPQHF.

The V call is TRBV5-6, the J call TRBJ2-2; 8 bases are shared with TRBD1. CDR1 SGHDT and CDR2 YYEEEE come from the germline V gene. This CDR3 has 15 residues. The junction had 6 bases not matched to a gene; V was cut back by 4 bases and J by 4 bases. The CDR3 is CASSNRGIGTGELFF. The CDR3 DNA reads as TGTGCCAGCAGCAACAGGGGGATTGGCACCGGGGAGCTGTTTTTT.